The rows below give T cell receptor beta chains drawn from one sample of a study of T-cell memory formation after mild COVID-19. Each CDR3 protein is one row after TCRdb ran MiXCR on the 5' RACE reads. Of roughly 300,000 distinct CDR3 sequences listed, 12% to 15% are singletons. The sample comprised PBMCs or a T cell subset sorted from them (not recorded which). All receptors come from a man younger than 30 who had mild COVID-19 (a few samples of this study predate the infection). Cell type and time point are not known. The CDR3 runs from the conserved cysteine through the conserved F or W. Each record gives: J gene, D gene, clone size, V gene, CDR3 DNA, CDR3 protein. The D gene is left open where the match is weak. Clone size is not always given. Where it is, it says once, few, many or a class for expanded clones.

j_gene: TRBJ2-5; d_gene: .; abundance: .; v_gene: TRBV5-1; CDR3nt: TGCGCCAGCAGCTTGGCGGCCGGGACACCAGAAGAGACCCAGTACTTC; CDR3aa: CASSLAAGTPEETQYF
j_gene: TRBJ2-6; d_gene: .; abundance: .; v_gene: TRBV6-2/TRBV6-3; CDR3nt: TGTGCCAGCAGGCCCCAGGGGAGACTTACGGGGGCCAACGTCCTGACTTTC; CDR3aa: CASRPQGRLTGANVLTF
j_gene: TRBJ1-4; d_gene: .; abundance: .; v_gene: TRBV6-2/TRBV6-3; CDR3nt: TGTGCCAGCAGTTACAGGGGGAGTAATGAAAAACTGTTTTTT; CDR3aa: CASSYRGSNEKLFF
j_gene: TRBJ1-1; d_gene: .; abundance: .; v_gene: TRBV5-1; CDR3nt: TGCGCCAGCCGGCCGGGTGCGGCGACTGAAGCTTTCTTT; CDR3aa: CASRPGAATEAFF
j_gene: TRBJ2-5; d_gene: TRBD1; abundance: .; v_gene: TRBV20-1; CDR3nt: TGCAGTGCCACCGGACAGGGAATGTCCCAAGAGACCCAGTACTTC; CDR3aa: CSATGQGMSQETQYF
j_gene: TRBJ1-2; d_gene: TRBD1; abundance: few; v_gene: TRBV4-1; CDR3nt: TGCGCCAGCAGCCGGGACAGGGCAAAGGGCTACACCTTC; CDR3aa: CASSRDRAKGYTF
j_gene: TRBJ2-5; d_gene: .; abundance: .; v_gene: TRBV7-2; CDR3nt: TGTGCCAGCAGCTTAGGGTCCCTGTTCCAAGAGACCCAGTACTTC; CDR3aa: CASSLGSLFQETQYF
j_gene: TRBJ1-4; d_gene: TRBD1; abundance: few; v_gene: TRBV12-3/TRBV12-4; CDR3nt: TGTGCCAGCAGGTTAACAGGGGGTGATGAAAAACTGTTTTTT; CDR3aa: CASRLTGGDEKLFF
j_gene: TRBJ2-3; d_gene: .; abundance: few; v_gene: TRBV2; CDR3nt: TGTGCCAACGTACTAGGCGGGGGCACAGATACGCAGTATTTT; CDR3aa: CANVLGGGTDTQYF
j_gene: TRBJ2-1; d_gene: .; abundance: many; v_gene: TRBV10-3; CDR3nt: TGTGCCATCGGCTTGTTGGAGTACAATGAGCAGTTCTTC; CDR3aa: CAIGLLEYNEQFF